The next 25 T cell receptor beta chains were all read from a single sample in a study of T cells after yellow fever vaccination. TCRdb itself ran the 5' RACE reads through MiXCR, one entry per CDR3 protein. The sample has roughly 350,000 distinct CDR3 sequences; about 4% are singletons. The sequencing here drew on PBMCs, taken 5 days after the yellow fever booster vaccination. These receptors were taken from a man younger than 35 who received the YFV17D yellow fever vaccine.

This clonotype came up many times. V and J are TRBV2 and TRBJ2-2, with 11 bases aligning to TRBD2. The V gene's germline CDR1 is SNHLY and CDR2 FYNNEI. The CDR3 is made up of 14 amino acids. The trim removed 6 bases at V and 3 bases at J, leaving 0 bases unmatched. The CDR3, as DNA: TGTGCCAGCAGGGGACTAGCGGACACCGGGGAGCTGTTTTTT. Encoded protein: CASRGLADTGELFF.

This clonotype was seen many times. The V and J genes are TRBV5-8 and TRBJ2-3; tentative D call: TRBD1 (5 bases). CDR1 and CDR2 from the germline V gene are SGHTS and YDEGEE. The V and J ends lost 8 bases and 0 bases respectively, with 19 bases between them. This CDR3 is 16 amino acids long. The CDR3 sequence is CARAPGQDHSTDTQYF. In nucleotides, the CDR3 is TGTGCCAGAGCTCCAGGGCAGGACCACAGCACAGATACGCAGTATTTT.

In this sample, this clonotype turned up a few times. V is TRBV7-2 and J is TRBJ2-2; 8 nucleotides line up with TRBD1. This CDR3 has 14 residues. Germline V lookup: CDR1 SGHTA, CDR2 FQGNSA. J lost 4 bases, V lost 2 bases, and 0 bases had no gene match. Here the CDR3 reads CASSLTGGTGELFF. DNA for the CDR3: TGTGCCAGCAGCTTAACAGGGGGCACCGGGGAGCTGTTTTTT.

The table lists this clonotype with a few counts. The V gene is TRBV4-1, the J gene TRBJ1-5, with D hard to call. This CDR3 comprises 15 residues. Per the germline V gene, CDR1 is MGHRA and CDR2 is YSYEKL. The ends were cut back, 4 bases at V and 0 bases at J, with 10 bases in the middle. In nucleotides, the CDR3 is TGCGCCAGCAGCCTCAGGTCGGATAGCAATCAGCCCCAGCATTTT. Residues: CASSLRSDSNQPQHF.

This clonotype was found many times. This sequence joins TRBV7-6 and TRBJ2-1, with D perhaps matching TRBD1 or TRBD2 (5 bases each). V lost 2 bases to trimming and J lost 0 bases, with 8 bases between them. The CDR3 spans 15 residues. Germline V lookup: CDR1 SGHVS, CDR2 FNYEAQ. CDR3 DNA: TGTGCCAGCAGCTTATCTGGGGGCTCCTACAATGAGCAGTTCTTC. Its protein product is CASSLSGGSYNEQFF.

The rearrangement joins TRBV10-3 to TRBJ2-7; 10 bases are shared with TRBD1. V was pared by 6 bases and J by 4 bases, with 6 bases of the junction left unmatched. Germline V gene lookup returns CDR1 ENHRY and CDR2 SYGVKD. CDR3 length: 14 amino acids. The CDR3 coding sequence is TGTGCCATCAGGGTTTCGGGACAGGGGTACGAGCAGTACTTC. It specifies CAIRVSGQGYEQYF.

A few counts support this clonotype. The rearrangement uses TRBV15 and TRBJ1-6; D is unclear. This CDR3 is built from 14 residues. Trimming pared 3 bases from V and 10 bases from J, leaving 13 bases between. Germline V gene sequence: CDR1 LNHNV, CDR2 YYDKDF (reference sequence). In DNA, the CDR3 is TGTGCCACCAGCAGTGAGGGTTTTCAGTCACCCCTCCACTTT. This encodes CATSSEGFQSPLHF.

The sample holds a few counts of this clonotype. The V call is TRBV7-2, the J call TRBJ1-4; D unclear. The germline V and J ends were trimmed by 1 base and 10 bases, with 10 bases remaining between them. The CDR3 is 13 amino acids. CDR1 SGHTA and CDR2 FQGNSA come from the germline V gene. CDR3 nucleotides: TGTGCCAGCAGCTTAGGGTTAGAGGGAAAACTGTTTTTT. Residues: CASSLGLEGKLFF.

This clonotype has a count of ten or more. This rearrangement joins TRBV11-1 to TRBJ2-7; 7 nucleotides match TRBD1. The CDR3 totals 15 residues. Germline CDR1 and CDR2: SGHAT and FQDESV (reference sequence). Trimming cost V 5 bases and J 4 bases; bases outside gene matches: 11. CDR3 sequence: CASSPHGGQSYEQYV. The CDR3 DNA sequence: TGTGCCAGCAGCCCTCATGGGGGACAGTCTTACGAGCAGTACGTC.

This clonotype was detected ten times or more. V is TRBV20-1 and J is TRBJ2-5; 8 bases match TRBD2. CDR1 and CDR2 from the germline V gene are DFQATT and SNEGSKA (reference sequence). Unmatched junction bases numbered 6, after V lost 3 bases and J lost 0 bases. The CDR3 extends over 15 amino acids. The CDR3 sequence: CSARPGGAYQETQYF. Written as DNA, the CDR3 is TGCAGTGCTAGGCCCGGGGGGGCGTACCAAGAGACCCAGTACTTC.

The chain uses TRBV9 and TRBJ1-1; 7 bases fit TRBD1. The CDR3 loop spans 13 amino acids. Germline CDR1 reads SGDLS; CDR2 reads YYNGEE. The V gene end was trimmed by 2 bases and the J gene end by 5 bases; junction bases not matched to a gene: 3. The CDR3 sequence: CASSVNRGTEAFF. The DNA of the CDR3 is TGTGCCAGCAGCGTCAACAGGGGAACTGAAGCTTTCTTT.

This clonotype was observed at least ten times. This chain uses TRBV7-9 with TRBJ1-1; D is unresolved. The CDR3 covers 14 residues. The V gene's germline CDR1 is SEHNR and CDR2 FQNEAQ (reference sequence). The ends were cut back, 5 bases at V and 0 bases at J, with 10 bases in the middle. The CDR3 here is CASSPGPMNTEAFF. Written as DNA, the CDR3 is TGTGCCAGCAGCCCCGGACCGATGAACACTGAAGCTTTCTTT.

The chain employs TRBV19 and TRBJ1-1; a weak D match, TRBD1 (5 bases). Looked up from germline, CDR1 is LNHDA and CDR2 is SQIVND (reference sequence). The ends were cut back, 6 bases at V and 2 bases at J, with 10 bases in the middle. The CDR3 is 13 amino acids. CDR3 DNA: TGTGCCAGTAGCAGGGCGGAAAACACTGAAGCTTTCTTT. Residues: CASSRAENTEAFF. The complete variable domain, with remaining parts taken from reference TRBV19 and TRBJ1-1, reads DGGITQSPKYLFRKEGQNVTLSCEQNLNHDAMYWYRQDPGQGLRLIYYSQIVNDFQKGDIAEGYSVSREKKESFPLTVTSAQKNPTAFYLCASSRAENTEAFFGQGTRLTVV.

CDR3 coding DNA: TGCGCCAGCAGCCAAGAGTACTGGGAAGAGACCCAGTACTTC. Protein: CASSQEYWEETQYF. The chain employs TRBV4-3 and TRBJ2-5; D not certain. There are 14 residues in the CDR3. The V end was cut by 0 bases, the J end by 3 bases, with 8 bases between. CDR1 is LGHNA and CDR2 is YSLEER in the germline V gene.

The gene calls are TRBV12-3 or TRBV12-4 and TRBJ2-1; 7 bases align to TRBD2. V shed 8 bases and J 9 bases; nucleotides not matched to a gene: 10. CDR3 length equals 13 residues. This chain's CDR3 is CASRQAGRAEQFF. The DNA for the CDR3 is TGTGCCAGCCGCCAAGCAGGGAGGGCTGAGCAGTTCTTC.

CDR3 nucleotides: TGTGCCAGCAGCTTAATCGGACAGGGTACCGGGGAGCTGTTTTTT. This gives the protein CASSLIGQGTGELFF. The gene calls are TRBV7-9 and TRBJ2-2; 8 bases are shared with TRBD1. CDR1 is SEHNR and CDR2 is FQNEAQ in the germline V gene (reference sequence). CDR3 length: 15 amino acids. V trimming: 2 bases; J trimming: 5 bases; junction bases outside the gene matches: 4.

V is TRBV5-5 and J is TRBJ1-1, with D unclear. Germline V gene lookup returns CDR1 SGHKS and CDR2 YYEKEE (reference sequence). The CDR3 has 14 residues. CDR3 coding DNA: TGTGCAACCACTTCTGCGGCTTCGAACACTGAAGCTTTCTTT. This encodes CATTSAASNTEAFF.

This clonotype was counted only a few times. CDR3 nucleotide sequence: TGTGCCAGCAGCTTAGCGCAACTAGACCATACAGATACGCAGTATTTT. It encodes CASSLAQLDHTDTQYF. This chain uses TRBV7-2 with TRBJ2-3; D is possibly TRBD2 (5 bases). Germline values: CDR1 SGHTA, CDR2 FQGNSA. V gave up 0 bases and J gave up 3 bases, with 13 bases separating them. This CDR3 comprises 16 residues.

The genes are TRBV29-1 and TRBJ2-2; D not certain. V gave up 5 bases and J gave up 3 bases, with 10 bases separating them. In germline, CDR1 is SQVTM, CDR2 ANQGSEA. CDR3 size: 13 residues. CDR3 sequence (DNA): TGCAGCGTTCAAGGACGGGACACCGGGGAGCTGTTTTTT. Its translation: CSVQGRDTGELFF.

This clonotype was picked up a small number of times. This rearrangement joins TRBV11-1 to TRBJ1-2, with TRBD1 as a possible D gene (5 bases). Per germline, CDR1 SGHAT and CDR2 FQDESV (reference sequence). With 6 bases removed from V and 4 bases from J, the gap between germline ends came to 15 bases. The CDR3 runs to 14 residues. CDR3 nucleotides: TGTGCCAGCAGTCCCATCGCAGGGTCCTATGGCTACACCTTC. Protein: CASSPIAGSYGYTF.

The chain employs TRBV27 and TRBJ2-5, with TRBD1 identical over 12 bases. Trimming cost V 5 bases and J 1 base; bases outside gene matches: 17. The CDR3 has 20 amino acids. Germline loops: CDR1 MNHEY, CDR2 SMNVEV (reference sequence). CDR3 DNA sequence: TGTGCCAGCAGTGCCCCGGCCGGGACAGGGGGCGGGGTAGTCCAAGAGACCCAGTACTTC. Its protein product is CASSAPAGTGGGVVQETQYF.

At least ten counts were recorded for this clonotype. This chain links TRBV4-3 with TRBJ2-2, with D uncertain. Trimming pared 0 bases from V and 6 bases from J, leaving 8 bases between. The germline CDR1 and CDR2 sequences are LGHNA and YSLEER. The CDR3 sequence is 14 residues long. The CDR3 sequence is CASSQDRLAGELFF. CDR3 nucleotides: TGCGCCAGCAGCCAAGACAGGCTGGCCGGGGAGCTGTTTTTT.

This clonotype has ten or more counts. The chain recombines TRBV7-2 with TRBJ1-2; TRBD1 might be the D (5 bases). The CDR3 extends over 16 amino acids. Trimming stripped 1 base from V and 8 bases from J, with 20 bases between. The germline V gene has CDR1 SGHTA and CDR2 FQGNSA. CDR3 loop: CASSLVGGEGSLGYTF. CDR3 DNA sequence: TGTGCCAGCAGCTTAGTGGGGGGAGAGGGCTCTCTCGGCTACACCTTC.

This clonotype was counted only a few times. The chain couples TRBV9 to TRBJ2-1; D not resolved. Per germline, CDR1 SGDLS and CDR2 YYNGEE. Trimming pared 0 bases from V and 8 bases from J, leaving 12 bases between. The CDR3 extends over 14 amino acids. The CDR3 sequence is CASSVGRRSDEQFF. The CDR3, as DNA: TGTGCCAGCAGCGTAGGTCGACGTTCGGATGAGCAGTTCTTC.

This clonotype has just a few counts. The gene calls are TRBV7-3 and TRBJ2-1; weak D call: TRBD2 (7 bases). This CDR3 contains 17 residues. Germline CDR1 is SGHTA and CDR2 is FQGTGA. Trimming stripped 0 bases from V and 0 bases from J, with 12 bases between. The DNA of the CDR3 is TGTGCCAGCAGCTTAACGGGGGGGCAGAGCTCCTACAATGAGCAGTTCTTC. It codes for CASSLTGGQSSYNEQFF.